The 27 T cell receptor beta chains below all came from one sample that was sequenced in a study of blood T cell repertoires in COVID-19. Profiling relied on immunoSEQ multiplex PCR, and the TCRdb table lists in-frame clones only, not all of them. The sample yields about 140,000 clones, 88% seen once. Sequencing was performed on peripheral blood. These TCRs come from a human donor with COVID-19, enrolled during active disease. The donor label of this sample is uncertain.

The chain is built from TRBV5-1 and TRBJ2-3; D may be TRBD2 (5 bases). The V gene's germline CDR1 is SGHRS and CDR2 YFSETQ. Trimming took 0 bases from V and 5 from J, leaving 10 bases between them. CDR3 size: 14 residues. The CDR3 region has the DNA TGCGCCAGCAGCTTGGTAGAGGGTGGAGATACGCAGTATTTT. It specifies CASSLVEGGDTQYF.

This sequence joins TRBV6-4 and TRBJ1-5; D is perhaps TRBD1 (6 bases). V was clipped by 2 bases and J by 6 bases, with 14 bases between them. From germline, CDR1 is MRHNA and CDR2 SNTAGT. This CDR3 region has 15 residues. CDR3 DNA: TGTGCCAGCAGTGACCCGCGGGGGGCGAGTCAGCCCCAGCATTTT. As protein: CASSDPRGASQPQHF.

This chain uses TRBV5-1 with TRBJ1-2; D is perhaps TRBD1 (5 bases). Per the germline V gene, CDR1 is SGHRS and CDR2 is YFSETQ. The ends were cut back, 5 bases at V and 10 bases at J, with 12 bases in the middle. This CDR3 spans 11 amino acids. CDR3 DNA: TGCGCCAGCAGGTTAGACAGTCTCTACACCTTC. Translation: CASRLDSLYTF.

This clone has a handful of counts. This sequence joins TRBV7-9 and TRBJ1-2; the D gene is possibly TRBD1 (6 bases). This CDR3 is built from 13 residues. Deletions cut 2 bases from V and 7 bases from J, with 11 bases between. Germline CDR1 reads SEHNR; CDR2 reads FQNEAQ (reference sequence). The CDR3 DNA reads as TGTGCCAGCAGCTTAATTACAGGGACTGGCTACACCTTC. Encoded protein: CASSLITGTGYTF.

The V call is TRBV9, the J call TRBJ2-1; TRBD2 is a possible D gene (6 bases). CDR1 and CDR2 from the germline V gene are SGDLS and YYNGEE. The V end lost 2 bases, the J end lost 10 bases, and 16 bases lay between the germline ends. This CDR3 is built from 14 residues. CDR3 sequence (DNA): TGTGCCAGCAGCGTGCGGGACTCGACGAGGGAGCAGTTCTTC. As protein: CASSVRDSTREQFF.

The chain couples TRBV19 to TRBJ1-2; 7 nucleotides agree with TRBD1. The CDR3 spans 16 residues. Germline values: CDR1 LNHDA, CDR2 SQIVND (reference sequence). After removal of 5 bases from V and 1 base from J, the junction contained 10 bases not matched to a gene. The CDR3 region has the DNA TGTGCCAGTAGTCCCCGACAGGGTTGGGGTAACTATGGCTACACCTTC. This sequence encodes CASSPRQGWGNYGYTF.

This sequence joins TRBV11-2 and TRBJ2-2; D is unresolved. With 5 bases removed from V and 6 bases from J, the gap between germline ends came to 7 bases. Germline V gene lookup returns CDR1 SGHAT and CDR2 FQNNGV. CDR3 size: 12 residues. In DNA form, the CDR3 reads TGTGCCAGCAGCAATATCGCCGGGGAGCTGTTTTTT. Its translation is CASSNIAGELFF.

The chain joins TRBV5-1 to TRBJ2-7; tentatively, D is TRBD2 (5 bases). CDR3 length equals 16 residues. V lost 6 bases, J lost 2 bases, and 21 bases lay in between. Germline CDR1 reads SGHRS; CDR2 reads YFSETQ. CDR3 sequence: CASTPQAGRAAYEQYF. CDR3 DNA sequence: TGCGCCAGCACCCCGCAGGCTGGGCGGGCCGCCTACGAGCAGTACTTC.

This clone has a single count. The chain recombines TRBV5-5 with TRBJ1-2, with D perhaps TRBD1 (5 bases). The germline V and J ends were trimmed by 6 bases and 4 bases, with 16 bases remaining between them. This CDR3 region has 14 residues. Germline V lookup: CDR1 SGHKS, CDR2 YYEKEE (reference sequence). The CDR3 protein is CASTRDGGGYGYTF. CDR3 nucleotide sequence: TGTGCCAGCACCCGAGATGGGGGAGGCTATGGCTACACCTTC.

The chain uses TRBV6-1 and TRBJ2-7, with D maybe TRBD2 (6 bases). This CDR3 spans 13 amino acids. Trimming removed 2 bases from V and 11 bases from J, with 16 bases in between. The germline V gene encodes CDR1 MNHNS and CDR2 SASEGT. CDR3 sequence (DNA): TGTGCCAGCAGTGAAAATGGGGGGTTCGTAGAGTACTTC. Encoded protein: CASSENGGFVEYF.

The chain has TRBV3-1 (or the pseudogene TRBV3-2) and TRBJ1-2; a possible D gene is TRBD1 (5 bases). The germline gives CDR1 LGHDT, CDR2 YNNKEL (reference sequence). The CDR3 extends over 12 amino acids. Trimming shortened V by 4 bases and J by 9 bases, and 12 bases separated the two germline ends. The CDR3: CASSRGDDRYTF. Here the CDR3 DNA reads TGTGCCAGCAGCCGGGGGGATGATCGCTACACCTTC.

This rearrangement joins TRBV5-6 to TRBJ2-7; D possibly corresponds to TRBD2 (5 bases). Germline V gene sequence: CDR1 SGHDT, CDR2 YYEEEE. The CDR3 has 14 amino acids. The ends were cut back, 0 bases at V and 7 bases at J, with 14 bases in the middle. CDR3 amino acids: CASSLGLAPGEQYF. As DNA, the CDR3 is TGTGCCAGCAGCTTGGGCCTAGCCCCTGGGGAGCAGTACTTC.

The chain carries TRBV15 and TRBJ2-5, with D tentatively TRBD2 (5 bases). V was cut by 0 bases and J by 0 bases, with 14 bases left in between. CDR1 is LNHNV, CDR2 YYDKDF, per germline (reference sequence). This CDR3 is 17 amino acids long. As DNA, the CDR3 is TGTGCCACCAGCAGAGATCGCGGGCGGACGTACCAAGAGACCCAGTACTTC. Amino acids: CATSRDRGRTYQETQYF.

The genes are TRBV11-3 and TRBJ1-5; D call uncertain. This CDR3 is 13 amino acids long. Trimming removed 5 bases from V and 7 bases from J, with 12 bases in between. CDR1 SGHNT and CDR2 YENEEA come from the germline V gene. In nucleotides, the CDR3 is TGTGCCAGCAGCCCCCGTTCGGGACAGCCCCAGCATTTT. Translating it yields CASSPRSGQPQHF.

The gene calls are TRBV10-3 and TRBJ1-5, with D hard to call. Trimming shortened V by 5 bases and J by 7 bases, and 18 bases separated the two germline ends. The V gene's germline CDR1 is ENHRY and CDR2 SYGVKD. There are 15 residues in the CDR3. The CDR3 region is CAISSGRVGDQPQHF. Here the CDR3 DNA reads TGTGCCATCAGTAGTGGGAGGGTGGGCGACCAGCCCCAGCATTTT.

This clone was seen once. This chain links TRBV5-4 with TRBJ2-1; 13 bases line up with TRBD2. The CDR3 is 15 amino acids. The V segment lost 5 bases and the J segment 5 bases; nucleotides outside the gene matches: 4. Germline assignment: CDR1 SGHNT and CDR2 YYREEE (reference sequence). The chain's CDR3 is CASRTGTSGNNEQFF. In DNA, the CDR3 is TGTGCCAGCAGAACCGGGACTAGCGGGAACAATGAGCAGTTCTTC.

DNA of the CDR3: TGTGCCAGCAGCACCCGGGACATTAACTCTGGGGCCAACGTCCTGACTTTC. Protein product: CASSTRDINSGANVLTF. The V and J genes are TRBV7-9 and TRBJ2-6, with D possibly TRBD1 on 6 matching bases. Trimming shortened V by 5 bases and J by 0 bases, and 14 bases separated the two germline ends. CDR1 is SEHNR, CDR2 FQNEAQ, per germline (reference sequence). CDR3 length equals 17 residues.

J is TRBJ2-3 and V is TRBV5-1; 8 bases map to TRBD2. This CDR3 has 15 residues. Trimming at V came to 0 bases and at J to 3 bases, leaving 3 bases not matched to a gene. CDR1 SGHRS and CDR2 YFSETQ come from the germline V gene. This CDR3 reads CASSLATSATDTQYF. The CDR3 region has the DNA TGCGCCAGCAGCTTGGCGACTAGCGCTACAGATACGCAGTATTTT.

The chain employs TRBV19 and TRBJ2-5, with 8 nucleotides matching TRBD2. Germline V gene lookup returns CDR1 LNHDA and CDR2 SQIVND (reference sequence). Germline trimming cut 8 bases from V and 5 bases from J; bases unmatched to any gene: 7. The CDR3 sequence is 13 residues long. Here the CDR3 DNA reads TGTGCCAGTGCGCGGGGGGCGCAGGAGACCCAGTACTTC. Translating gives CASARGAQETQYF. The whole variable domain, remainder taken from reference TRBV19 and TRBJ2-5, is DGGITQSPKYLFRKEGQNVTLSCEQNLNHDAMYWYRQDPGQGLRLIYYSQIVNDFQKGDIAEGYSVSREKKESFPLTVTSAQKNPTAFYLCASARGAQETQYFGPGTRLLVL.

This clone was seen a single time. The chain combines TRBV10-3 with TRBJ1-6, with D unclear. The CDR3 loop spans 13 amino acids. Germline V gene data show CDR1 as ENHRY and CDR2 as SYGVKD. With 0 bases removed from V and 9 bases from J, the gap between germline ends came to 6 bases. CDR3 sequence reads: CAISESRSSPLHF. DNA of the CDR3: TGTGCCATCAGTGAGTCGAGGAGTTCACCCCTCCACTTT.

CDR3 DNA: TGTGCCAGCAGTGCTTCTGGGGGGACGAACACTGAAGCTTTCTTT. This gives the protein CASSASGGTNTEAFF. The chain has TRBV6-4 and TRBJ1-1, with TRBD1 as a possible D gene (5 bases). The CDR3 covers 15 residues. CDR1 is MRHNA and CDR2 is SNTAGT in the germline V gene. V lost 4 bases and J lost 1, with 13 bases in between.

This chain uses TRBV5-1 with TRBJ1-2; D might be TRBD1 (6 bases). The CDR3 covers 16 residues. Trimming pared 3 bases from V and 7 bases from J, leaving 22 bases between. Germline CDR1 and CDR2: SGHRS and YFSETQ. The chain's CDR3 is CASSSGTNPVRGGYTF. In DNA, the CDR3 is TGCGCCAGCAGCTCCGGGACAAATCCCGTACGTGGTGGCTACACCTTC.

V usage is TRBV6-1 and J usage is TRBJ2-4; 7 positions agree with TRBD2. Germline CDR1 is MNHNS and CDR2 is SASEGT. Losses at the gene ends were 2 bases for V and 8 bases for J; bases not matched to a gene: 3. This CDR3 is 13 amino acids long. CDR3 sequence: CASSEQGGDIQYF. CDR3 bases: TGTGCCAGCAGTGAACAGGGAGGGGACATTCAGTACTTC.

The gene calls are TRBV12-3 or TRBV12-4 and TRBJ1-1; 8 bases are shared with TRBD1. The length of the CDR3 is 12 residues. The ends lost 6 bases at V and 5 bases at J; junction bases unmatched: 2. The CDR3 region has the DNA TGTGCCAGCAGGACAGGGGAAACTGAAGCTTTCTTT. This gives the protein CASRTGETEAFF.

The CDR3 DNA follows: TGTGCCAGCAGCACCACAGGTCCTTTATCTGGAAACACCATATATTTT. Its translation is CASSTTGPLSGNTIYF. The chain couples TRBV9 to TRBJ1-3; maybe TRBD1 (5 bases). Between the trimmed V and J ends, which lost 4 bases and 1 base, there was a span of 15 bases. This CDR3 comprises 16 residues. CDR1 and CDR2 from the germline V gene are SGDLS and YYNGEE.

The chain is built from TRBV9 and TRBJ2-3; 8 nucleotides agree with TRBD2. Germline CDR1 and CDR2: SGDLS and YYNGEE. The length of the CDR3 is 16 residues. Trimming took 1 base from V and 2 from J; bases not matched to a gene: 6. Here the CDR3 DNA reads TGTGCCAGCAGCGTATCCGCGGGGGGCTTCACAGATACGCAGTATTTT. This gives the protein CASSVSAGGFTDTQYF. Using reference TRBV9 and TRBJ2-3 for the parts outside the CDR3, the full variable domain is DSGVTQTPKHLITATGQRVTLRCSPRSGDLSVYWYQQSLDQGLQFLIQYYNGEERAKGNILERFSAQQFPDLHSELNLSSLELGDSALYFCASSVSAGGFTDTQYFGPGTRLTVL.

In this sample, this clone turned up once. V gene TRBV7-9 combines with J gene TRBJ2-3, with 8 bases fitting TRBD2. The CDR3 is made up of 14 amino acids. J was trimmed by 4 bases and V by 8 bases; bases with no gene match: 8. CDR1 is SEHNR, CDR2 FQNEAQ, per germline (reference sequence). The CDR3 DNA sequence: TGTGCCAGCGGATTCGGACTAGCCCCAGATACGCAGTATTTT. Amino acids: CASGFGLAPDTQYF.